These 27 T cell receptor beta chains came from one sample sequenced in a study of blood T cell repertoires in COVID-19. Data came from immunoSEQ multiplex PCR; TCRdb stores just in-frame clones and leaves some out. The sample lists 200,000 to 300,000 clones; 84% were seen once. Sample: peripheral blood. The receptors here all came from a human donor in a cohort sampled during active COVID-19.

The rearrangement links TRBV27 to TRBJ1-3; D is possibly TRBD1 (5 bases). Per germline, CDR1 MNHEY and CDR2 SMNVEV (reference sequence). The CDR3 contains 15 residues. V lost 3 bases and J lost 8, with 17 bases in between. The CDR3: CASSFEGLPGDTIYF. The CDR3 DNA follows: TGTGCCAGCAGTTTTGAGGGACTCCCTGGGGACACCATATATTTT.

V and J are TRBV12-3 or TRBV12-4 and TRBJ2-7, with a tentative D call TRBD2 (6 bases). V lost 6 bases, J lost 2 bases, and 8 bases lay in between. This CDR3 contains 12 residues. CDR3 region: CASRGGPYEQYF. The CDR3 DNA follows: TGTGCCAGCAGGGGAGGACCCTACGAGCAGTACTTC.

This clone was counted a few times. This chain connects TRBV15 to TRBJ1-2; TRBD1 matches 10 bases. The trim removed 0 bases at V and 8 bases at J, leaving 15 bases unmatched. Germline values: CDR1 LNHNV, CDR2 YYDKDF (reference sequence). CDR3 size: 18 residues. CDR3 region: CATSRDSGQGVVVQGYTF. As DNA, the CDR3 is TGTGCCACCAGCAGAGATTCCGGACAGGGGGTTGTTGTTCAGGGCTACACCTTC. Together with reference TRBV15 and TRBJ1-2, the CDR3 gives the full variable domain: DAMVIQNPRYQVTQFGKPVTLSCSQTLNHNVMYWYQQKSSQAPKLLFHYYDKDFNNEADTPDNFQSRRPNTSFCFLDIRSPGLGDTAMYLCATSRDSGQGVVVQGYTFGSGTRLTVV.

This chain links TRBV4-1 with TRBJ2-5; D is perhaps TRBD1 (6 bases). V lost 1 base and J lost 0, with 15 bases in between. Germline V gene lookup returns CDR1 MGHRA and CDR2 YSYEKL. The CDR3 has 17 amino acids. CDR3 sequence: CASSQGDKVGYQETQYF. For the CDR3, the DNA is TGCGCCAGCAGCCAAGGGGACAAGGTTGGGTACCAAGAGACCCAGTACTTC.

This sequence joins TRBV27 and TRBJ1-5; D may be TRBD1 (6 bases). This CDR3 contains 15 residues. Trimming shortened V by 8 bases and J by 2 bases, and 16 bases separated the two germline ends. In germline, CDR1 is MNHEY, CDR2 SMNVEV (reference sequence). The CDR3 DNA reads as TGTGCCAGCCGGGGTTGGGCAGGGGGCAATCAGCCCCAGCATTTT. Its translation: CASRGWAGGNQPQHF.

The DNA of the CDR3 is TGTGCCAGCAGTTACTCGAGGGGGGGGCATAATTCACCCCTCCACTTT. Translated, it gives CASSYSRGGHNSPLHF. The gene calls are TRBV6-5 and TRBJ1-6, with D possibly matching TRBD1 (6 bases). Germline CDR1 is MNHEY and CDR2 is SVGAGI. The CDR3 extends over 16 amino acids. The ends were cut back, 0 bases at V and 5 bases at J, with 11 bases in the middle.

The chain employs TRBV10-3 and TRBJ2-3, with TRBD1 matching over 10 bases. CDR3 length: 16 amino acids. Germline trimming cut 10 bases from V and 4 bases from J; bases unmatched to any gene: 14. Looked up from germline, CDR1 is ENHRY and CDR2 is SYGVKD. CDR3 region: CATRQLGTGEADTQYF. The CDR3 region has the DNA TGTGCCACACGCCAACTCGGGACAGGGGAGGCAGATACGCAGTATTTT.

The V gene is TRBV7-2, the J gene TRBJ1-1; maybe TRBD1 (6 bases). The CDR3 length is 14 residues. The V gene's germline CDR1 is SGHTA and CDR2 FQGNSA. The V gene lost 5 bases and the J gene lost 4 bases, with 14 bases spanning the gap. The CDR3 DNA is TGTGCCAGCAGCCCGTCGGCCAGGGGCACTGAAGCTTTCTTT. Its protein is CASSPSARGTEAFF. The full variable domain, rest sourced from reference TRBV7-2 and TRBJ1-1, is GAGVSQSPSNKVTEKGKDVELRCDPISGHTALYWYRQSLGQGLEFLIYFQGNSAPDKSGLPSDRFSAERTGGSVSTLTIQRTQQEDSAVYLCASSPSARGTEAFFGQGTRLTVV.

The rearrangement links TRBV4-1 to TRBJ2-5; weak D call: TRBD2 (6 bases). CDR1 is MGHRA and CDR2 is YSYEKL in the germline V gene. The CDR3 runs to 15 residues. Trimming left V 4 bases short and J 0 bases short, with 12 bases between. The CDR3 nucleotides are TGCGCCAGCAGCCCGTTGGGGGACTACCAAGAGACCCAGTACTTC. It encodes CASSPLGDYQETQYF.

The CDR3 spells CASSPSRDNEKLFF. The CDR3 nucleotides read TGTGCCAGCTCACCGTCGAGGGATAATGAAAAACTGTTTTTT. The rearrangement uses TRBV18 and TRBJ1-4, with D hard to call. Germline V gives CDR1 KGHSH, CDR2 LQKENI. Trimming took off 3 bases at V and 4 bases at J, with 9 bases between the two ends. The CDR3 has 14 residues.

The V call is TRBV2, the J call TRBJ2-3; D remains ambiguous. CDR1 is SNHLY and CDR2 is FYNNEI in the germline V gene. The CDR3 extends over 11 amino acids. Trimming pared 9 bases from V and 2 bases from J, leaving 6 bases between. In DNA, the CDR3 is TGTGCCAGTCAGATCACAGATACGCAGTATTTT. This gives the protein CASQITDTQYF.

The chain recombines TRBV27 with TRBJ2-5; 9 bases match TRBD1. CDR1 is MNHEY, CDR2 SMNVEV, per germline (reference sequence). The length of the CDR3 is 14 residues. J lost 5 bases, V lost 6 bases, and 7 bases had no gene match. The CDR3 DNA follows: TGTGCCAGCAGACTACAGGGGGCTGGGGAGACCCAGTACTTC. This gives the protein CASRLQGAGETQYF.

This clone occurred once. The genes are TRBV15 and TRBJ2-1, with 7 positions matching TRBD2. The CDR3 runs to 17 residues. Trimming took 2 bases from V and 0 from J; bases not matched to a gene: 7. CDR1 and CDR2 from the germline V gene are LNHNV and YYDKDF (reference sequence). As DNA, the CDR3 is TGTGCCACCAGCAGAAGACCCGGGGGGAGCTCCTACAATGAGCAGTTCTTC. Encoded protein: CATSRRPGGSSYNEQFF.

The chain has TRBV19 and TRBJ2-2; D is unclear. The CDR3 runs 12 residues. Trimming removed 10 bases at V and 6 bases at J, with 12 bases between. Germline loops: CDR1 LNHDA, CDR2 SQIVND (reference sequence). CDR3 protein: CAIERESGELFF. CDR3 DNA: TGTGCCATCGAGCGTGAGTCCGGGGAGCTGTTTTTT. Combining the CDR3 with reference TRBV19 and TRBJ2-2 gives the whole variable domain DGGITQSPKYLFRKEGQNVTLSCEQNLNHDAMYWYRQDPGQGLRLIYYSQIVNDFQKGDIAEGYSVSREKKESFPLTVTSAQKNPTAFYLCAIERESGELFFGEGSRLTVL.

V gene TRBV5-1 combines with J gene TRBJ2-3; D may be TRBD1 (5 bases). V lost 0 bases to trimming and J lost 3 bases, with 8 bases between them. The CDR3 consists of 14 residues. Germline loops: CDR1 SGHRS, CDR2 YFSETQ. The CDR3 loop reads CASSLGRVTDTQYF. The CDR3 DNA reads as TGCGCCAGCAGCTTGGGCAGGGTGACAGATACGCAGTATTTT.

V is TRBV4-3 and J is TRBJ2-2; D remains unclear. Trimming took 4 bases from V and 1 from J, leaving 10 bases between them. The CDR3 consists of 15 residues. CDR1 and CDR2 from the germline V gene are LGHNA and YSLEER. In DNA form, the CDR3 reads TGCGCCAGCAGCCCCGGAGCATGGAACACCGGGGAGCTGTTTTTT. Its protein product is CASSPGAWNTGELFF.

This clone was found many times. The V and J genes are TRBV11-2 and TRBJ2-3, with a possible D match to TRBD1 (6 bases). The CDR3 length is 16 residues. The V gene lost 1 base and the J gene lost 0 bases, with 11 bases spanning the gap. Germline assignment: CDR1 SGHAT and CDR2 FQNNGV. CDR3 sequence reads: CASSLGGGVSTDTQYF. Here the CDR3 DNA reads TGTGCCAGCAGCTTAGGAGGGGGTGTGAGCACAGATACGCAGTATTTT.

The chain couples TRBV11-3 to TRBJ2-5; 10 bases are shared with TRBD1. CDR1 SGHNT and CDR2 YENEEA come from the germline V gene. The V and J ends lost 5 bases and 5 bases, in that order; junction bases with no gene match: 5. This CDR3 spans 14 amino acids. The CDR3 bases are TGTGCCAGCAGCCAGGGACAGGGGTGGGAGACCCAGTACTTC. Its translation: CASSQGQGWETQYF.

The rearrangement links TRBV7-2 to TRBJ1-5; possibly TRBD1 for D (6 bases). The CDR3 totals 15 residues. Per the germline V gene, CDR1 is SGHTA and CDR2 is FQGNSA. V lost 0 bases and J lost 11, with 17 bases in between. The CDR3 DNA follows: TGTGCCAGCAGCTTAGCAGGGGGTGGGTTTAGTTCCCAGCATTTT. Translated, it gives CASSLAGGGFSSQHF.

Worth noting for this clone: The identical CDR3 is also encoded by other nucleotide sequences in the sample. V usage is TRBV28 and J usage is TRBJ2-7; 8 bases are shared with TRBD1. Germline trimming cut 8 bases from V and 3 bases from J; bases unmatched to any gene: 6. Germline loops: CDR1 MDHEN, CDR2 SYDVKM. The CDR3 sequence is 13 residues long. Here the CDR3 reads CASSTGGSYEQYF. In DNA, the CDR3 is TGTGCCAGCTCTACAGGGGGTAGCTACGAGCAGTACTTC.

This chain joins TRBV12-3 or TRBV12-4 and TRBJ2-1; 9 bases map to TRBD1. The CDR3 consists of 13 residues. After removal of 6 bases from V and 6 bases from J, the junction contained 3 bases not matched to a gene. CDR3 sequence: CASRGQGRNEQFF. DNA for the CDR3: TGTGCCAGCAGGGGACAGGGACGCAATGAGCAGTTCTTC.

The chain joins TRBV28 to TRBJ2-7; 12 bases are shared with TRBD1. Germline trimming cut 5 bases from V and 4 bases from J; bases unmatched to any gene: 9. This CDR3 is 16 amino acids long. Germline V CDR1 and CDR2: MDHEN, SYDVKM. The CDR3 bases are TGTGCCAGCAGTATGTGGGGGGACAGGGGGCTTTACGAGCAGTACTTC. Translating gives CASSMWGDRGLYEQYF.

This clone was observed a handful of times. This chain joins TRBV3-1 (or the pseudogene TRBV3-2) and TRBJ1-2; 8 nucleotides line up with TRBD1. This CDR3 contains 18 residues. V was clipped by 3 bases and J by 6 bases; unmatched bases: 18. Per germline, CDR1 LGHDT and CDR2 YNNKEL (reference sequence). In nucleotides, the CDR3 is TGTGCCAGCAGCCAGACAGGGGTAATGCGGGGTAGACCTAATGGCTACACCTTC. Protein sequence: CASSQTGVMRGRPNGYTF.

The J gene is TRBJ2-5, the V gene TRBV18; 10 nucleotides line up with TRBD1. V lost 6 bases to trimming and J lost 1 base; unmatched junction nucleotides: 5. CDR1 is KGHSH, CDR2 LQKENI, per germline. The CDR3 runs 15 residues. This CDR3 reads CASSRTGGTQETQYF. CDR3 in DNA: TGTGCCAGCTCCCGGACAGGGGGGACCCAAGAGACCCAGTACTTC.

The chain couples TRBV6-2 or TRBV6-3 to TRBJ1-5; TRBD1 is a possible D gene (5 bases). The V end lost 6 bases, the J end lost 2 bases, and 14 bases lay between the germline ends. Germline values: CDR1 MNHEY, CDR2 SVGEGT. The CDR3 length is 15 residues. As DNA, the CDR3 is TGTGCCAGCAGCCATACAAAGACAGGCAATCAGCCCCAGCATTTT. This gives the protein CASSHTKTGNQPQHF.

The chain recombines TRBV5-8 with TRBJ2-7, with TRBD1 identical over 8 bases. CDR1 is SGHTS, CDR2 YDEGEE, per germline. Germline trimming cut 4 bases from V and 3 bases from J; bases unmatched to any gene: 9. The CDR3 runs to 15 residues. CDR3 sequence: CASSGWDRRLYEQYF. CDR3 bases: TGTGCCAGCAGCGGGTGGGACAGGCGGCTCTACGAGCAGTACTTC.

The chain has TRBV7-2 and TRBJ2-3, with 11 bases fitting TRBD2. The CDR3 has 17 amino acids. V gave up 6 bases and J gave up 0 bases; unmatched junction bases: 8. Looked up from germline, CDR1 is SGHTA and CDR2 is FQGNSA. This CDR3 reads CASRSSGGASSTDTQYF. The DNA for the CDR3 is TGTGCCAGCAGGAGTAGCGGGGGGGCCTCTAGCACAGATACGCAGTATTTT.